The entry below describes one TCR beta chain. Methods used by the authors: The assay estimated nucleated cells by amplifying reference gene primers. Some clones are missing from TCRdb's copy, which holds only in-frame ones; the method was immunoSEQ multiplex PCR. The V and J calls and clone size are taken from that table; D and trimming were inferred from the DNA. Seen here are around 200,000 clones, roughly four fifths observed once, and the top ten hold nearly 9.5%. This entry is derived from a study of blood T cell repertoires in COVID-19. Study-level background: The United States, Italy and Spain supplied acute and convalescent COVID-19 samples. In each case, the material was cDNA or gDNA derived from T cells, B-cell-depleted T cells, or PBMCs.

Trimming shortened V by 8 bases and J by 4 bases, and 11 bases separated the two germline ends. The CDR3 runs 13 residues. Germline V gene sequence: CDR1 LNHDA, CDR2 SQIVND (reference sequence). The chain uses TRBV19 and TRBJ1-4; no clear D gene. The sample was PBMCs or T cells enriched from blood (not recorded which). The receptor comes from a man aged 35 to 55 who had recovered from COVID-19. The CDR3 nucleotides read TGTGCCAGTGCGGGGAGGCGTAATGAAAAACTGTTTTTT. This translates into CASAGRRNEKLFF.